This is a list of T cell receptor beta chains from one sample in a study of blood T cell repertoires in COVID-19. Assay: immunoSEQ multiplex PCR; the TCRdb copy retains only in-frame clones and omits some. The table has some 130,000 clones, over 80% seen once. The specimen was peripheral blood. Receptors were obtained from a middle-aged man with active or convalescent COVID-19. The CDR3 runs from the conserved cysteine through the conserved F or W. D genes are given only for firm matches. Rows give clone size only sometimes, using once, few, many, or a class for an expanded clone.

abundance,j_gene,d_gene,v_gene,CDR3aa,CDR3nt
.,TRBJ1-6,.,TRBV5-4,CASTLGGTSPLHF,TGTGCCAGCACCCTGGGGGGTACTTCACCCCTCCACTTT
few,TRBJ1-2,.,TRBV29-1,CSVERQQGTLYGYTF,TGCAGCGTTGAAAGGCAACAGGGTACACTGTATGGCTACACCTTC
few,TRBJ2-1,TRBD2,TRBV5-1,CASSSQGSGGREEQFF,TGCGCCAGCAGCTCACAAGGAAGCGGGGGGCGAGAAGAGCAGTTCTTC
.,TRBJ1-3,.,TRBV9,CASSVDGLLTGNTIYF,TGTGCCAGCAGCGTAGATGGGCTTTTGACCGGAAACACCATATATTTT
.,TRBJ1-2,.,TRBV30,CAWRARDAFRRRGGYTF,TGTGCCTGGAGAGCGCGGGACGCCTTCAGACGGCGCGGTGGCTACACCTTC
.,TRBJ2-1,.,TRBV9,CASTLGQTSYNEQFF,TGTGCCAGCACCCTAGGACAGACCTCCTACAATGAGCAGTTCTTC
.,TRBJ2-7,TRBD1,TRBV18,CASSPGATGPLEQYF,TGTGCCAGCTCACCAGGAGCGACAGGGCCCCTGGAGCAGTACTTC
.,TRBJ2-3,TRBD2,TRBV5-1,CASSSPAGVTDTQYF,TGCGCCAGCAGCTCTCCGGCGGGGGTCACAGATACGCAGTATTTT
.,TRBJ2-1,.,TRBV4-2,CASSQDIPGNEQFF,TGTGCCAGCAGCCAAGATATCCCGGGGAATGAGCAGTTCTTC
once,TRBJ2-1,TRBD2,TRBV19,CASSPLAGGNEQFF,TGTGCCAGTAGTCCCCTAGCGGGGGGAAATGAGCAGTTCTTC
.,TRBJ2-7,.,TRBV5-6,CASSLGGYEQYF,TGTGCCAGCAGCTTAGGGGGTTACGAGCAGTACTTC
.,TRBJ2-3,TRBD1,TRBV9,CASSPRTGGLDTQYF,TGTGCCAGCAGCCCTCGGACAGGGGGCTTGGATACGCAGTATTTT
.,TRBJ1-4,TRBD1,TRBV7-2,CASSPSQGARNNEKLFF,TGTGCCAGCAGCCCCTCACAGGGGGCAAGGAATAATGAAAAACTGTTTTTT
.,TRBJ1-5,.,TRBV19,CASSVSRMPQHF,TGTGCCAGTAGTGTCTCCCGTATGCCCCAGCATTTT
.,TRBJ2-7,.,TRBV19,CASSIRSVLGDEQYF,TGTGCCAGTAGTATTCGATCAGTGTTAGGGGACGAGCAGTACTTC
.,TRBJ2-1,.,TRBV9,CASSGELSYNEQFF,TGTGCCAGCAGCGGCGAGTTGTCCTACAATGAGCAGTTCTTC
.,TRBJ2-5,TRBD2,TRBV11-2,CASSLGRSGGSSWETQYF,TGTGCCAGCAGCTTAGGACGGAGCGGGGGGTCCAGTTGGGAGACCCAGTACTTC
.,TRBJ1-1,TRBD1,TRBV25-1,CASREDRRDEAFF,TGTGCCAGCAGAGAGGACAGGCGCGATGAAGCTTTCTTT
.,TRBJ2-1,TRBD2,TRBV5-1,CASSPTTARGGSEQFF,TGCGCCAGCAGCCCAACGACTGCTCGGGGGGGATCTGAGCAGTTCTTC
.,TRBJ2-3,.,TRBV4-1,CASSQDTVQDTQYF,TGCGCCAGCAGCCAAGATACAGTGCAAGATACGCAGTATTTT
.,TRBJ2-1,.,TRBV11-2,CASSLEARGRATPYYNEQFF,TGTGCCAGCAGCTTAGAGGCGCGGGGTAGGGCTACTCCGTACTACAATGAGCAGTTCTTC
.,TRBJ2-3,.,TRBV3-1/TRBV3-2,CASSHSTTRRTDTQYF,TGTGCCAGCAGCCATTCGACTACCCGACGCACAGATACGCAGTATTTT
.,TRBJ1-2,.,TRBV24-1,CATSDGPGSGYTF,TGTGCCACCAGTGATGGCCCAGGCTCCGGCTACACCTTC
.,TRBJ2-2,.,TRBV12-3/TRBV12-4,CASSLTYTGELFF,TGTGCCAGCAGTTTGACTTACACCGGGGAGCTGTTTTTT
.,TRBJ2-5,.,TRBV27,CASSLIPRETQYF,TGTGCCAGCAGCCTCATACCTCGGGAGACCCAGTACTTC
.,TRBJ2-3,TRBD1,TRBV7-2,CASSLAGQGGTDTQYF,TGTGCCAGCAGCTTAGCGGGACAGGGGGGCACAGATACGCAGTATTTT